This T cell receptor (beta chain) was identified during a study of blood T cell repertoires in COVID-19. Profiled with immunoSEQ multiplex PCR; TCRdb holds only in-frame clones, not every one. The data contain around 350,000 clones, more than 75% of them singletons. Germline loops: CDR1 ENHRY, CDR2 SYGVKD. This CDR3 contains 15 residues. With 6 bases clipped from V and 1 base from J, the junction kept 3 bases outside the gene matches. This clonotype originated in a human donor in a cohort sampled during active COVID-19. This chain connects TRBV10-3 to TRBJ2-3; 11 nucleotides align to TRBD2. The sample comprised peripheral blood. DNA of the CDR3: TGTGCCATCAGCGCGACTAGCGGGGGCACAGATACGCAGTATTTT. As protein: CAISATSGGTDTQYF.